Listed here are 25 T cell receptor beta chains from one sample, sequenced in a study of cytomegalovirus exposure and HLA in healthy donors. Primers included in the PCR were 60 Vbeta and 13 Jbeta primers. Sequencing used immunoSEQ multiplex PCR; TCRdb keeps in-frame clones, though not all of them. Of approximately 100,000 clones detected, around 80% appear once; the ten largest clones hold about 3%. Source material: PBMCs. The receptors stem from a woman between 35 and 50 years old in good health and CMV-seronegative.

The CDR3: CASRRSLGIRVSGANVLTF. The CDR3 coding sequence is TGTGCCAGCAGGCGGTCCCTCGGGATTCGAGTCTCTGGGGCCAACGTCCTGACTTTC. The V call is TRBV27, the J call TRBJ2-6; D is perhaps TRBD2 (5 bases). Germline V gene data show CDR1 as MNHEY and CDR2 as SMNVEV (reference sequence). The V gene lost 6 bases and the J gene lost 0 bases, with 21 bases spanning the gap. The CDR3 covers 19 residues.

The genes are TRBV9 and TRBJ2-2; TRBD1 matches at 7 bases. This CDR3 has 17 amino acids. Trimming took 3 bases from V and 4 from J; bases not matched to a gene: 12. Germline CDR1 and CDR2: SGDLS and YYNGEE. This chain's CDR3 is CASSEITGESSTGELFF. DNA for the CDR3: TGTGCCAGCAGCGAAATAACAGGGGAATCGTCCACCGGGGAGCTGTTTTTT. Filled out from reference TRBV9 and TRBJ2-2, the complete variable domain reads DSGVTQTPKHLITATGQRVTLRCSPRSGDLSVYWYQQSLDQGLQFLIQYYNGEERAKGNILERFSAQQFPDLHSELNLSSLELGDSALYFCASSEITGESSTGELFFGEGSRLTVL.

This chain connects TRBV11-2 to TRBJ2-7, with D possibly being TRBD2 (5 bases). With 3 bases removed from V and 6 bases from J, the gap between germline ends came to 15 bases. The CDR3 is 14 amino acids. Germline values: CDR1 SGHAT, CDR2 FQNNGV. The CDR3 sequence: CASSFPSGLSEQYF. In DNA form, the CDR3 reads TGTGCCAGCAGCTTTCCCAGCGGTCTTTCCGAGCAGTACTTC.

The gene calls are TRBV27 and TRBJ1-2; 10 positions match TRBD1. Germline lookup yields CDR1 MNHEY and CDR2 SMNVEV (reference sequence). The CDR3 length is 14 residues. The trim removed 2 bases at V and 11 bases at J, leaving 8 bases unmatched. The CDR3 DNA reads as TGTGCCAGCAGTTTAGTGGACAGGGGGTTCGGGTACACCTTC. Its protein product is CASSLVDRGFGYTF.

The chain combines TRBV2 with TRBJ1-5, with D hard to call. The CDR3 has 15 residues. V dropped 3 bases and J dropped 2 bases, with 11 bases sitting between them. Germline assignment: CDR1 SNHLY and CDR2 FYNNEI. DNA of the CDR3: TGTGCCAGCAGTGAGCCCGGGTTTGGCAATCAGCCCCAGCATTTT. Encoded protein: CASSEPGFGNQPQHF.

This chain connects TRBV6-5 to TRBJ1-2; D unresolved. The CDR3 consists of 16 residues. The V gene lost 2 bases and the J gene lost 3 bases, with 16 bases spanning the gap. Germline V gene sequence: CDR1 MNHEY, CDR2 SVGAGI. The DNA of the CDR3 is TGTGCCAGCAGTTACCAGCCCTCACAGTTATACTATGGCTACACCTTC. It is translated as CASSYQPSQLYYGYTF.

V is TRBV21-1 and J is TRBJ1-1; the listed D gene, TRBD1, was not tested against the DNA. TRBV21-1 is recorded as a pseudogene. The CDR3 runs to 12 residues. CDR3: CATVPRGTEAFF. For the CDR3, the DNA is TGTGCCACCGTCCCCAGGGGCACTGAAGCTTTCTTT.

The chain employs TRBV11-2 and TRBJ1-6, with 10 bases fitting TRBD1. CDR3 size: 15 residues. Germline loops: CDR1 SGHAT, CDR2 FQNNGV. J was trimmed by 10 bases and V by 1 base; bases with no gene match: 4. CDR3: CASSLGGTGVSPLHF. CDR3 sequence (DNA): TGTGCCAGCAGCTTAGGGGGGACAGGGGTATCACCCCTCCACTTT.

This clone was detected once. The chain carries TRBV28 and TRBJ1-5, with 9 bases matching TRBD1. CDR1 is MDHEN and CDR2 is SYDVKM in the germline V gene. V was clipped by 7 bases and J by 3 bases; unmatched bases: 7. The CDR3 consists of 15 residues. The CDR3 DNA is TGTGCCAGCAATACAGGGGGCCTGAACAATCAGCCCCAGCATTTT. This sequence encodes CASNTGGLNNQPQHF.

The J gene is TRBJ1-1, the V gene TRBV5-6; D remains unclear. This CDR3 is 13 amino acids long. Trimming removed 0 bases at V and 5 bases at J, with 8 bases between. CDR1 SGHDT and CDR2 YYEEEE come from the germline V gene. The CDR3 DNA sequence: TGTGCCAGCAGCTTGGGACCCGGGACTGAAGCTTTCTTT. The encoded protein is CASSLGPGTEAFF.

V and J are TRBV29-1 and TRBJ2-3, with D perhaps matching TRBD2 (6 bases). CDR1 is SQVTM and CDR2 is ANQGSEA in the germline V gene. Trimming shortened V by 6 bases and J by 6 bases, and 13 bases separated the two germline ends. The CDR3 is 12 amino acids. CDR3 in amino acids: CSVTGGVDTQYF. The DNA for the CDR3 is TGCAGCGTGACCGGGGGAGTGGATACGCAGTATTTT.

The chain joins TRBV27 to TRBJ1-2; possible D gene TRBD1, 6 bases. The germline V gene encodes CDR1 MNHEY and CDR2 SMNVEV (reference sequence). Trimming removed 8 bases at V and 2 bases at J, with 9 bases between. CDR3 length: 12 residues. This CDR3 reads CASAQGNYGYTF. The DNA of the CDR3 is TGTGCCAGCGCGCAGGGGAACTATGGCTACACCTTC.

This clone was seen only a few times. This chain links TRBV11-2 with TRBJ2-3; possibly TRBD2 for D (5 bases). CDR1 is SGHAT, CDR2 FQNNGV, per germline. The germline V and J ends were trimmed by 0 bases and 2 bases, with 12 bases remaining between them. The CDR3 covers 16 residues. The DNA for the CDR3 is TGTGCCAGCAGCTTAGATCTGAGGGCCTTCACAGATACGCAGTATTTT. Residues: CASSLDLRAFTDTQYF.

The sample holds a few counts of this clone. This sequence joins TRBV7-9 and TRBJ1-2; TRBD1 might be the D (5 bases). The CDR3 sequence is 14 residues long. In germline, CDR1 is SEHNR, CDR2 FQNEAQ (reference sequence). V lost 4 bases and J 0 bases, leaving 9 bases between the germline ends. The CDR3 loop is CASSSTAANYGYTF. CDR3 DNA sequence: TGTGCCAGCAGCTCGACAGCAGCTAACTATGGCTACACCTTC.

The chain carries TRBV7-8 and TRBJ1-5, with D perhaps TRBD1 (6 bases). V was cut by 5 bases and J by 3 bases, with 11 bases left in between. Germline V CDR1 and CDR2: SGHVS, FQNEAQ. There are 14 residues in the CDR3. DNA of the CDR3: TGTGCCAGCAGCCCGACAGGATTCAATCAGCCCCAGCATTTT. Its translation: CASSPTGFNQPQHF.

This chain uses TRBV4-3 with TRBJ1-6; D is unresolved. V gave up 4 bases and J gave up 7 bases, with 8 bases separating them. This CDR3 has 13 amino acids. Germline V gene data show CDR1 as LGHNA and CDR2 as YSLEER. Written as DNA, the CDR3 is TGCGCCAGCAGCCGATTACAGAATTCACCCCTCCACTTT. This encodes CASSRLQNSPLHF.

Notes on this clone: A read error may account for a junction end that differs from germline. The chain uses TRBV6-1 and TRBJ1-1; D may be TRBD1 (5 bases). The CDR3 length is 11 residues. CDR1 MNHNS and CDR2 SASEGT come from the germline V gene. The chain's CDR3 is CASSEATASAF. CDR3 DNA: TGTGCCAGCAGTGAAGCGACAGCCTCAGCCTTT.

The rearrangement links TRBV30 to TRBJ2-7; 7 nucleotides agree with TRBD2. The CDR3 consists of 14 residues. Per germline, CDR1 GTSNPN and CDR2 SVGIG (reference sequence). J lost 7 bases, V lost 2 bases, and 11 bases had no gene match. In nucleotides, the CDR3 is TGTGCCTGGAGTCTACTAGCGAGGGGAGGGGAGCAGTACTTC. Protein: CAWSLLARGGEQYF.

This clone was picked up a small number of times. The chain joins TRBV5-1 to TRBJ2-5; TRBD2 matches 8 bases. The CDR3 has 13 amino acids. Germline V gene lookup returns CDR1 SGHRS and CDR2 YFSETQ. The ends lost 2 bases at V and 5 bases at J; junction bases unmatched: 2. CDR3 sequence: CASSFSGTETQYF. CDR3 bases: TGCGCCAGCAGCTTTAGCGGGACCGAGACCCAGTACTTC.

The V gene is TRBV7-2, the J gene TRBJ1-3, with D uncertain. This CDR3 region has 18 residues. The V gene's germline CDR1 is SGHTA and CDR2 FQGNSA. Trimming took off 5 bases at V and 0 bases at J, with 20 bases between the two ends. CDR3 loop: CASSPQPPTLSSGNTIYF. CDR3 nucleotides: TGTGCCAGCAGCCCCCAACCTCCCACCCTGAGCTCTGGAAACACCATATATTTT.

CDR3 protein: CASIQAGFLYEQYF. For the CDR3, the DNA is TGTGCCAGCATTCAAGCGGGGTTCCTCTACGAGCAGTACTTC. This chain connects TRBV28 to TRBJ2-7; 7 bases agree with TRBD2. The CDR3 is 14 amino acids. CDR1 and CDR2 from the germline V gene are MDHEN and SYDVKM. The junction had 9 bases not matched to a gene; V was cut back by 7 bases and J by 3 bases. The variable domain in full, completed from reference TRBV28 and TRBJ2-7, reads DVKVTQSSRYLVKRTGEKVFLECVQDMDHENMFWYRQDPGLGLRLIYFSYDVKMKEKGDIPEGYSVSREKKERFSLILESASTNQTSMYLCASIQAGFLYEQYFGPGTRLTVT.

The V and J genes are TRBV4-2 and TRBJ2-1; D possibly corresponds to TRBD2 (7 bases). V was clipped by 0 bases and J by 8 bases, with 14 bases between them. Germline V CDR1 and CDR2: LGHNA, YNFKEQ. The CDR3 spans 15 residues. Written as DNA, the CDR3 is TGTGCCAGCAGCCAAGAAGGAGGGGGAGGGTATGAGCAGTTCTTC. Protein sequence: CASSQEGGGGYEQFF.

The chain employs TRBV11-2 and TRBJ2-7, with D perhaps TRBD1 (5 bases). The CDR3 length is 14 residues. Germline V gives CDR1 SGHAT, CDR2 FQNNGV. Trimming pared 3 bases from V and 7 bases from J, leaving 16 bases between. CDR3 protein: CASSFAITGLEQYF. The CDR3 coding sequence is TGTGCCAGCAGCTTCGCCATAACAGGTCTAGAGCAGTACTTC.

The CDR3 reads CASSRRQGAPTGELFF. CDR3 in DNA: TGTGCCAGCAGTCGACGACAGGGTGCACCCACCGGGGAGCTGTTTTTT. The chain combines TRBV6-6 with TRBJ2-2; 7 bases agree with TRBD1. From germline, CDR1 is MNHNY and CDR2 SVGAGI (reference sequence). V trimming: 5 bases; J trimming: 4 bases; junction bases outside the gene matches: 10. The CDR3 consists of 16 residues.

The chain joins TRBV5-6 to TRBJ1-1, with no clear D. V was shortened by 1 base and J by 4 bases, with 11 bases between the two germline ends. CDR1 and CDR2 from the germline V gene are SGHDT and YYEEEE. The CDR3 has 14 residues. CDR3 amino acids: CASSLRGLSTEAFF. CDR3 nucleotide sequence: TGTGCCAGCAGCTTGCGGGGTCTAAGCACTGAAGCTTTCTTT.